This T cell receptor beta chain was sequenced in a study of blood T cell repertoires in COVID-19 (dated by TCRdb to about 2020). Context from the whole study: The collaborator samples originated in the United States, Italy and Spain and spanned the acute and convalescent phases of COVID-19. The prospective study material was composed of cDNA or gDNA derived from T cells, B-cell-depleted T cells, or PBMCs. The dataset comprised deeply sampled blood TCRbeta repertoires from subjects exposed to, actively infected with, or recovered from COVID-19. The repertoires were made available in a free public database intended to serve as a resource for research on the immune response to SARS-CoV-2. The samples were drawn from the first 160 participants of the ongoing ImmuneRACE study and from 1,254 subjects provided by 6 global collaborators. Sample metadata almost always included a de-identified subject ID, COVID-19 status, age in years and sex. Where available, HLA class I and class II types were obtained from metadata supplied by the sample provider rather than from assay-based typing.

TCRbeta CDR3 regions were amplified from genomic DNA by means of the immunoSEQ Assay, a bias-controlled multiplex PCR. In the paper's pipeline: Nucleated cell counts per sample were estimated from amplification of reference gene primers within the assay. Sequence reads were collapsed and filtered to measure the absolute abundance of every unique TCRbeta CDR3 rearrangement. For each sample, productive Simpson clonality was calculated as the square root of Simpson's diversity index across productive rearrangements. The immuneACCESS repertoire file appears here via TCRdb, limited to in-frame rearrangements. These files lack a portion of the clones; in checked studies, under half of the deficit traces to unresolved V genes, and the cause of the others is not known. Clone size and the V and J calls come from that table; the DNA yielded D and trimming. This sample lists 25,000 to 35,000 clones; 81% were detected once. The biggest ten clones account for more than 15% of the sample.

Trimming removed 7 bases from V and 6 bases from J, leaving 7 bases between the germline ends. Including cysteine and phenylalanine, the CDR3 has 11 amino acids. This entry keeps only the CDR3 DNA: 33 bases, framed from base 1. Study-wide conclusions, independent of this receptor: How much clinical and demographic metadata was included differed by source and by participant, and the metadata was provided uncurated.

In regard to this clone: This clone's antigen is unknown. No clone much larger than this one lies a single base away; base qualities are absent.

The collaborating institutions used their own protocols to collect whole blood in K2EDTA tubes. For TCRbeta analysis, collaborators shipped samples as frozen whole blood, isolated PBMCs, or DNA extracted from either of those sample types. Sequencing was carried out using peripheral blood. This chain joins TRBV12-3 or TRBV12-4 to TRBJ2-1; D gene: possibly TRBD2, on 5 matching bases. The TCR comes from a woman in her sixties or seventies with acute or convalescent COVID-19. This receptor has the CDR3 CASKRGNEQFF. The DNA reads TGTGCCAGCAAACGGGGCAATGAGCAGTTCTTC.